This T cell receptor beta chain derives from a study of cytomegalovirus exposure and HLA in healthy donors. V shed 5 bases and J 5 bases; nucleotides not matched to a gene: 6. Germline V gives CDR1 SGHTA, CDR2 FQGTGA. The CDR3 covers 15 residues. PCR was performed using 60 Vbeta and 13 Jbeta primers. Authors' processing steps: A later analysis tallied 80 million to 100 million unique TCR beta chains, 8.5 million to 11 million of them shared. Data came from immunoSEQ multiplex PCR; TCRdb stores just in-frame clones and leaves some out. From that table come the V and J calls and clone size; the DNA was used to work out D and trimming. Here the sample spans around 140,000 clones, around 59% being singletons. On this clone: Its matching antigen is unknown.

Broader study findings: A later look showed TCR association rates differing by HLA locus, highest for DRB1 and lowest for HLA-C. Rare sequences made up most TCRs, while some public TCRs were found in many donors.

Sequencing was done on a sample of PBMCs. This receptor was taken from a male donor in good health and CMV-seronegative. The chain has TRBV7-3 and TRBJ2-2, with TRBD1 matching 9 bases. The CDR3, as DNA: TGTGCCAGCAGCAAGGGACAGGGAAGGACCGGGGAGCTGTTTTTT. Its translation is CASSKGQGRTGELFF.